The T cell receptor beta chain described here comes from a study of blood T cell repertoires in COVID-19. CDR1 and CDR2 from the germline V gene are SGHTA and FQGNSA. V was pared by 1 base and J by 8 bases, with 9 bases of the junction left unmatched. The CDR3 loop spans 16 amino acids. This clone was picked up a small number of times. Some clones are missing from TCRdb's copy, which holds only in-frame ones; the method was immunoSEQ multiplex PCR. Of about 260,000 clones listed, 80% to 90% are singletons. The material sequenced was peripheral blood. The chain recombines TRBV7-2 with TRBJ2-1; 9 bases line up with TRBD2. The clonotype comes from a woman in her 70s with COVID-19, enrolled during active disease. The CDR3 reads CASSLGLAGSGDEQFF. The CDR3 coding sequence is TGTGCCAGCAGCTTAGGGCTAGCGGGAAGTGGCGATGAGCAGTTCTTC.